This TCR beta chain appears in the sequencing data of a study of identical twins. Study-wide results and limits: Models underestimated TCR alpha sharing (out-of-frame) in monozygotic twins.

To note about this clonotype: Its antigen is currently unknown.

MiXCR, run by TCRdb on the 5' RACE reads, gives a single entry per CDR3 protein. This repertoire shows 500,000 to 550,000 distinct CDR3 sequences, about 20% found once; its top ten account for around 0.9%. V was clipped by 6 bases and J by 4 bases; unmatched bases: 5. Per the germline V gene, CDR1 is SGHRS and CDR2 is YFSETQ. There are 13 residues in the CDR3. This same sample was also taken into another study, of T cells expressing NK-cell markers. According to that study: Seropositivity for HCMV was found in seven of the eight sequenced donors, with one seronegative. In about 6 donors, dominant CD3+CD56+NKG2C+ clones formed 1.0-7.0% of CD8+ cells.

Sequencing was carried out using CD4+ T cells sorted from blood. The receptor was derived from a woman between 18 and 29 years old in good health. This chain uses TRBV5-1 with TRBJ2-7, with TRBD2 matching over 9 bases. CDR3 region: CASMDSGGYEQYF. In nucleotides, the CDR3 is TGCGCCAGCATGGATAGCGGGGGTTACGAGCAGTACTTC.